This T cell receptor beta chain was captured in a study of prognosis after radiotherapy for stage I lung cancer. Study at large: The radiotherapy was SBRT split into 3 to 5 fractions, giving a biologically effective dose of at least 100 Gy.

For each of two time points, an approximately 5.6-milliliter draw of peripheral blood was taken. With two-round multiplex PCR, TCR beta CDR3 sequences were amplified from genomic DNA. Used in first-round PCR were primers specific to each TRBV and TRBJ gene. MiXCR, run by TCRdb on the multiplex PCR reads, gives a single entry per CDR3 protein. Among around 30,000 distinct CDR3 sequences listed, around 34% were seen once. Study-wide results and caveats: Medians of roughly 10,000 versus 7,000 showed unique TCR clone counts falling after stereotactic body radiation therapy.

A remark on this clonotype: No antigen is known for it. The junction does not match germline at one end; this may be a read error.

Looked up from germline, CDR1 is SGHNT and CDR2 is YENEEA. CDR3 size: 16 residues. The clonotype comes from a donor at least 50 years old with non-small cell lung cancer. The chain combines TRBV11-3 with TRBJ2-7; D possibly corresponds to TRBD2 (6 bases). The source was PBMCs, collected before or after stereotactic body radiation therapy (not recorded which). The CDR3 here is CASGLESRELGNEQYF. The CDR3 DNA reads TGTGCCAGCGGCTTAGAGTCCCGGGAGCTCGGCAACGAGCAGTACTTC.